The subject of this entry is one T cell receptor beta chain. Its target is not known. The read is 3 residues too short to cover the CDR3 end, so that end is filled in from the germline J gene. This sample was included in a study of T cells in women clearing cervical HPV infection. Study details: Cases were women with histologically confirmed HPV16-related CIN3 or worse, including a couple of invasive cancers. Case blood was drawn a median approximately 150 days after lesion detection. Study-wide results and caveats: Cases carried less TRBV6-7 than controls: about 0.1% versus 0.15%.

CDR3 size: 14 residues. Germline V gives CDR1 DFQATT, CDR2 SNEGSKA (reference sequence). MY09/MY11 PCR detected cervical HPV DNA; dot-blot assigned genotypes. Produced via immunoSEQ multiplex PCR; TCRdb's table is partial and in-frame only. This listing includes 25,000 to 30,000 clones. The chain joins TRBV20-1 to TRBJ1-4; maybe TRBD1 (6 bases). The TCR sequence derives from a woman aged 18-70 years with a cervical HPV16 infection that either progressed to CIN3+ or cleared (not recorded which). Sequencing used blood buffy coat. The CDR3: CSATSGGAGRELFF. The part of the CDR3 DNA that was read is TGCAGTGCTACCTCGGGGGGGGCCGGGCGAGAA.